This T cell receptor (beta chain) is drawn from a study of immune evolution from preneoplasia to lung adenocarcinoma (TCRdb year 2021). Regarding the complete study: No AAH lesions showed HLA loss of heterozygosity, compared with roughly 7% of AIS, around 16% of MIA and around 30% of ADC lesions. The study used immune gene expression, TCR sequencing and multiplex immunofluorescence to profile the immune contexture of lung adenocarcinoma precursors and invasive adenocarcinoma. Resected precursor lesions (AAH, AIS, MIA) and invasive adenocarcinomas were compared with paired morphologically normal lung tissue. Sample size was determined by specimen availability and not by a prior power calculation. The immune data were combined with whole exome sequencing and methylation data from the same cohort of nodules. The overall cohort comprised 55 or so patients with pulmonary nodules who underwent surgical resection. TCR sequencing data came from 51 patients. According to the study, roughly 110 samples were used for TCR sequencing. POLYSOLVER was used to infer class I HLA alleles from exome data, and LOHHLA was used to detect allele-specific HLA loss. The full study reports these points: The findings were based on association rather than direct causation, and larger cohorts with long-term follow-up and longitudinal biopsies were deemed needed. Compared with EGFR-mutant or double wild-type lesions, KRAS-mutant nodules had the highest T cell clonality. Because all patients came from Japan and China, whether the findings apply to Western populations was uncertain. Normal lung had the highest top T cell clone frequencies, which appeared to decline progressively from AAH through AIS, MIA and invasive adenocarcinoma. The highest clonality was observed in normal lung, whereas higher T cell density and diversity but lower clonality appeared to be present in later-stage lesions.

Taken from the germline V gene, the CDR1 and CDR2 loops are KGHSH and LQKENI. Ends trimmed: V by 8 bases, J by 5 bases; bases unmatched to a gene: 7. CDR3 length: 13 amino acids, cysteine to phenylalanine. The DNA shown is the 39-base CDR3, in frame from base 1. Resection was performed on patients in Japan or China between about 2013 and 2018. The histologic diagnosis of each case was independently confirmed on H&E slides by two lung cancer pathologists. For nucleic acid extraction, premalignant or tumor cells were enriched by macro-dissection following pathologic assessment. DNA was isolated from FFPE tissue using the AllPrep DNA/RNA FFPE Kit. TCR beta CDR3 regions were sequenced from DNA using the immunoSEQ hsTCRbeta Kit. The authors' analysis ran thus. The ImmunoSEQ Analyzer was used to analyse the TCR sequencing data. T cell clonality was defined as 1 minus Pielou's evenness, as computed on productive rearrangements. T cell diversity was measured with the inverse Simpson index on productive templates. T cell density was TCR beta template counts normalized to usable DNA, estimated by amplifying and sequencing housekeeping genes. Two-sided Kruskal-Wallis tests were used to compare TCR metrics between histologic stages. This immuneACCESS table, as held by TCRdb, lists in-frame sequences with V and J called but not all clones. Of the missing ones, under half trace to an unresolved V gene in checked studies; the others have no known cause. Clone size and the V and J calls come from that table; the DNA yielded D and trimming. This sample gives some 5,000 clones in total; approximately 83% of them show up just once. 2% to 3% of the sample rests with the top ten.

Of note for this clone: This receptor's antigen is unknown. No per-base quality is available; no much larger clone lies one base away.

The sequenced sample was FFPE atypical adenomatous hyperplasia tissue from the lung. What this sample's cell subset or site label stands for: atypical adenomatous hyperplasia (AAH), lung preneoplasia. This TCR was sampled from a person between 65 and 79 years old with lung adenocarcinoma. In this chain, TRBV18 is recombined with TRBJ1-2, and TRBD1 aligns with 8 junction nucleotides. The nucleotides are TGTGCCAGCAATCAGGGGGCGCGTTATGGCTACACCTTC. This codes for CASNQGARYGYTF.